This note documents a single T cell receptor beta chain sequence. The antigen is unknown. The data were taken from a study of T cell clonotyping in hematopoietic cell transplantation. Across the whole study: Recipient samples before transplant were obtained post-cytoreduction. Findings and limits, study-wide: After transplant, recipient diversity fell while pathologically expanded clonotypes grew through day 180.

Time point in this sample: recipient sample about 28 days before transplant, after cytoreduction. Recipient blood drawn about 28 days pretransplant and days 30, 100, 180 after. Libraries were prepared by immunoSEQ multiplex PCR; TCRdb keeps only in-frame clonotypes and omits some of them. Of 45,000 to 60,000 clones listed, about nine tenths were seen once; the top ten hold 5.9%. The V end was cut by 6 bases, the J end by 3 bases, with 13 bases between. There are 14 residues in the CDR3. Germline V gene data show CDR1 as LNHDA and CDR2 as SQIVND (reference sequence). The chain combines TRBV19 with TRBJ2-3, with D possibly matching TRBD1 (6 bases). The source of this sequence is a man aged 55-75 years with biphenotypic leukemia. Some clones in this sample may be carry-over from other donors' samples. Sequences were derived from peripheral blood mononuclear cells, sampled before stem cell transplant. The CDR3 here is CASSRQEQTDTQYF. The CDR3, as DNA: TGTGCCAGTAGCCGACAGGAGCAGACAGATACGCAGTATTTT.